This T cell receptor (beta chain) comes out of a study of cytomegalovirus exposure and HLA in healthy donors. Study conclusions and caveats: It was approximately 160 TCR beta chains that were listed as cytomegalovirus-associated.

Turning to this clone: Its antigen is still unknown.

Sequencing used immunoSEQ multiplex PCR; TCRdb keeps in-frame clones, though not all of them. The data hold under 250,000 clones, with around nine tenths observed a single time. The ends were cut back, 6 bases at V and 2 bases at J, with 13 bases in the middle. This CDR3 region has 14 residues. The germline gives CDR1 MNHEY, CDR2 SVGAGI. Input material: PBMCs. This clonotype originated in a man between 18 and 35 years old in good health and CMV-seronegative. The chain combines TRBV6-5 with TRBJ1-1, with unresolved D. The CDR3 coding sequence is TGTGCCAGCAGGGAGGGCCGGAGAAACACTGAAGCTTTCTTT. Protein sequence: CASREGRRNTEAFF.